The rows below give T cell receptor beta chains drawn from one sample of a study of preoperative IRX-2 immunotherapy in early breast cancer. Libraries were prepared by immunoSEQ multiplex PCR; TCRdb keeps only in-frame clonotypes and omits some of them. The table lists roughly 93,000 clones, 86% of them singletons. Here the sequenced sample was tumor tissue, taken after IRX-2 immunotherapy. Source of these receptors: a human donor with breast cancer. Both conserved end residues are part of each CDR3. The D gene is left open where the match is weak. Part of the rows lack a size; the others show once, few, many or a class for expanded clones.

d_call j_call v_call clone_size cdr3_nt cdr3_aa
. TRBJ2-3 TRBV11-3 few TGTGCCAGCAGCTTAGATCATGGGGCACCAGATACGCAGTATTTT CASSLDHGAPDTQYF
TRBD1 TRBJ1-4 TRBV19 . TGTGCCAGTAGTCAGGGGGCAACTAATGAAAAACTGTTTTTT CASSQGATNEKLFF
. TRBJ2-6 TRBV6-8 many TGTGCCAGCACCCGATCACCGACCTCTGGGGCCAACGTCCTGACTTTC CASTRSPTSGANVLTF
. TRBJ2-7 TRBV15 . TGTGCCACCAGCGGTCGGCAGGGGAAAACCTACGAGCAGTACTTC CATSGRQGKTYEQYF
TRBD1 TRBJ1-4 TRBV30 . TGTGCCTGGAGTGTAAAGGGGGCGATGAGTGAAAAACTGTTTTTT CAWSVKGAMSEKLFF
TRBD2 TRBJ2-7 TRBV11-3 . TGTGCCAGCAGCTTGGGGAAGCGGGGGGGCCTCCACGAGCAGTACTTC CASSLGKRGGLHEQYF
TRBD1 TRBJ1-2 TRBV28 . TGTGCCAGCAGGTCACTCAGGGAACTCGGACAGGGGAACTATGGCTACACCTTC CASRSLRELGQGNYGYTF
. TRBJ2-3 TRBV7-5 . TGTGCCAGCAGCTTAGTGACGGGGAAGAGCACAGATACGCAGTATTTT CASSLVTGKSTDTQYF
. TRBJ1-4 TRBV5-1 once TGCGCCAGCAGCCCCGGGCCCCGACAAAATGAAAAACTGTTTTTT CASSPGPRQNEKLFF
. TRBJ1-5 TRBV19 . TGTGCCAGTAGCCCGGGGGTTTATCAGCCCCAGCATTTT CASSPGVYQPQHF
TRBD2 TRBJ2-7 TRBV27 . TGTGCCAGCAGTTGGGCTAGCGGGTCTGGGGAGCAGTACTTC CASSWASGSGEQYF
. TRBJ2-1 TRBV7-1 . TGTGCCAGCAGCCTCGGACCTCCACTGGGCTACAATGAGCAGTTCTTC CASSLGPPLGYNEQFF
TRBD1 TRBJ1-3 TRBV5-1 few TGCGCCAGCAGCCTGGGGACAGCCTCTGGAAACACCATATATTTT CASSLGTASGNTIYF
TRBD2 TRBJ2-7 TRBV28 once TGTGCCAGCAGCTCACCGGGACTAGGTGGTAGCGAGCAGTACTTC CASSSPGLGGSEQYF
. TRBJ1-6 TRBV28 . TGTGCCAGCAGTTCCCCCTCGACAGCCGGCTATAATTCACCCCTCCACTTT CASSSPSTAGYNSPLHF
TRBD1 TRBJ1-5 TRBV23-1 . TGCGCCAGCAGCCAGACACAGGGGGGACAGCCCCAGCATTTT CASSQTQGGQPQHF
. TRBJ1-3 TRBV19 . TGTGCCAGTAAGACAGCGGGGACCATCTCTGGAAACACCATATATTTT CASKTAGTISGNTIYF
TRBD1 TRBJ1-5 TRBV5-1 . TGCGCCAGCAGCTTGGGGACAGGGGTGGAACAGCCCCAGCATTTT CASSLGTGVEQPQHF
. TRBJ2-7 TRBV28 . TGTGCCAGCAGACCGAGTACCCTTAGCTCCTACGAGCAGTACTTC CASRPSTLSSYEQYF
. TRBJ1-6 TRBV5-1 . TGCGCCAGCAGCCCAGGGGATGTCTATAATTCACCCCTCCACTTT CASSPGDVYNSPLHF
. TRBJ1-2 TRBV19 . TGTGCCAGTAGTTTCACCCTTGGGGCTGGCTATGGCTACACCTTC CASSFTLGAGYGYTF
. TRBJ2-2 TRBV7-6 . TGTGCCAGCAGCTGGGGCCAAGCGGTAAACACCGGGGAGCTGTTTTTT CASSWGQAVNTGELFF
. TRBJ1-1 TRBV6-8 . TGTGCCAGCAGCGACGGACGGAACACTGAAGCTTTCTTT CASSDGRNTEAFF
. TRBJ1-5 TRBV30 . TGTGCCTGGAGTGTACGGGAGGGAGGCAATCAGCCCCAGCATTTT CAWSVREGGNQPQHF
TRBD1 TRBJ1-5 TRBV5-1 . TGCGCCAGCAGCTTGAGTCCGACAGGGGACAATCAGCCCCAGCATTTT CASSLSPTGDNQPQHF
. TRBJ1-5 TRBV10-2 medium-sized TGCGCCAGCAGTGAGGGAAGGACTCGCAATCAGCCCCAGCATTTT CASSEGRTRNQPQHF
TRBD1 TRBJ1-4 TRBV5-1 . TGCGCCAGCAGCGAAGTCTCAGGGGGACAGGGTGAAAAACTGTTTTTT CASSEVSGGQGEKLFF
. TRBJ2-3 TRBV28 . TGTGCGGTGGGGGGAGTCGTCACAGATACGCAGTATTTT CAVGGVVTDTQYF
TRBD2 TRBJ2-2 TRBV6-8 . TGTGCCAGCAGCCGCGGGGGAAAGAGCACCGGGGAGCTGTTTTTT CASSRGGKSTGELFF
. TRBJ2-5 TRBV19 . TGTGCCAGTAGAACTAAAACCGGGACTCCCTACCAAGAGACCCAGTACTTC CASRTKTGTPYQETQYF
. TRBJ1-2 TRBV19 . TGTGCCAGTAGCTCTGAGGTGTTGGGCTATGGCTACACCTTC CASSSEVLGYGYTF
. TRBJ2-2 TRBV10-2 . TGCGCCACCCGCCCGGGGAGCGGTCGAACCGGGGAGCTGTTTTTT CATRPGSGRTGELFF
TRBD1 TRBJ1-4 TRBV14 once TGTGCCAGCAGCCAAGATTCTACAGGGGGCTATGAAAAACTGTTTTTT CASSQDSTGGYEKLFF
. TRBJ1-1 TRBV19 . TGTGCCAGTAGTATAGTCGCTGAAGCTTTCTTT CASSIVAEAFF
TRBD1 TRBJ2-1 TRBV28 . TGTGCCAGCAGTTCGCAGGGGGTTTTCTACAATGAGCAGTTCTTC CASSSQGVFYNEQFF
TRBD1 TRBJ2-7 TRBV30 . TGTGCCTGGAGTGAAGGGACAGCCACCCATCAGTACTTC CAWSEGTATHQYF
TRBD2 TRBJ2-1 TRBV5-1 . TGCGCCAGCAGCTTGGAGACTAGCTCCCGCAATGAGCAGTTCTTC CASSLETSSRNEQFF
. TRBJ1-2 TRBV19 . TGTGCCACCCGGGGACGGAGTAGCTATGGCTACACCTTC CATRGRSSYGYTF
TRBD2 TRBJ2-3 TRBV7-1 . TGTGCCAGCAGCGGTAGCGGGGGGGATACGCAGTATTTT CASSGSGGDTQYF
TRBD2 TRBJ2-3 TRBV6-8 . TGTGCCAGCAGTCCCTGGGAGGGCTTCGCAGATACGCAGTATTTT CASSPWEGFADTQYF
. TRBJ1-5 TRBV10-3 . TGTGCCATCAGTGAGTCGCAGAATCAGCCCCAGCATTTT CAISESQNQPQHF
TRBD2 TRBJ2-3 TRBV10-1 . TGCGCCAGCATGGAAGAGAGCGGGGGGACAGATACGCAGTATTTT CASMEESGGTDTQYF
. TRBJ1-5 TRBV29-1 few TGCAGCGTTGGATGGTCTAGCAATCAGCCCCAGCATTTT CSVGWSSNQPQHF
. TRBJ1-6 TRBV7-4 . TGTGCCAGCAGCTTGAGCACCTATAATTCACCTCTCCACTTT CASSLSTYNSPLHF
. TRBJ2-1 TRBV6-8 . TGTGCCATCAGTCAGGGCTCGGTTTTAGGCGAGCAGTTCTTC CAISQGSVLGEQFF
. TRBJ2-3 TRBV11-3 once TGTGCCAGCAGCCCAGCCCATTCATTAACGGGTACAGATACGCAGTATTTT CASSPAHSLTGTDTQYF
. TRBJ1-3 TRBV6-1 few TGTGCCAGCAGTGAAGGGACAGCAGGAAACACCATATATTTT CASSEGTAGNTIYF
TRBD2 TRBJ2-3 TRBV23-1 . TGCGCCAGCAGCTTATTAGCGGGGGCCGGGGATACGCAGTATTTT CASSLLAGAGDTQYF
. TRBJ1-2 TRBV18 . TGTGCCAGCTCCCCGGTGCAGCTTTATGGCTACACCTTC CASSPVQLYGYTF
. TRBJ1-5 TRBV28 . TGTGCCAGCAGTTCTGGGAATCAGCCCCAGCATTTT CASSSGNQPQHF
TRBD1 TRBJ2-1 TRBV30 . TGTGCCTGGAGGTCCGGACAGGGGTCCAATGAGCAGTTCTTC CAWRSGQGSNEQFF
. TRBJ1-5 TRBV6-8 few TGTGCCAGCAGCCGACAGGGCAATCAGCCCCAGCATTTT CASSRQGNQPQHF